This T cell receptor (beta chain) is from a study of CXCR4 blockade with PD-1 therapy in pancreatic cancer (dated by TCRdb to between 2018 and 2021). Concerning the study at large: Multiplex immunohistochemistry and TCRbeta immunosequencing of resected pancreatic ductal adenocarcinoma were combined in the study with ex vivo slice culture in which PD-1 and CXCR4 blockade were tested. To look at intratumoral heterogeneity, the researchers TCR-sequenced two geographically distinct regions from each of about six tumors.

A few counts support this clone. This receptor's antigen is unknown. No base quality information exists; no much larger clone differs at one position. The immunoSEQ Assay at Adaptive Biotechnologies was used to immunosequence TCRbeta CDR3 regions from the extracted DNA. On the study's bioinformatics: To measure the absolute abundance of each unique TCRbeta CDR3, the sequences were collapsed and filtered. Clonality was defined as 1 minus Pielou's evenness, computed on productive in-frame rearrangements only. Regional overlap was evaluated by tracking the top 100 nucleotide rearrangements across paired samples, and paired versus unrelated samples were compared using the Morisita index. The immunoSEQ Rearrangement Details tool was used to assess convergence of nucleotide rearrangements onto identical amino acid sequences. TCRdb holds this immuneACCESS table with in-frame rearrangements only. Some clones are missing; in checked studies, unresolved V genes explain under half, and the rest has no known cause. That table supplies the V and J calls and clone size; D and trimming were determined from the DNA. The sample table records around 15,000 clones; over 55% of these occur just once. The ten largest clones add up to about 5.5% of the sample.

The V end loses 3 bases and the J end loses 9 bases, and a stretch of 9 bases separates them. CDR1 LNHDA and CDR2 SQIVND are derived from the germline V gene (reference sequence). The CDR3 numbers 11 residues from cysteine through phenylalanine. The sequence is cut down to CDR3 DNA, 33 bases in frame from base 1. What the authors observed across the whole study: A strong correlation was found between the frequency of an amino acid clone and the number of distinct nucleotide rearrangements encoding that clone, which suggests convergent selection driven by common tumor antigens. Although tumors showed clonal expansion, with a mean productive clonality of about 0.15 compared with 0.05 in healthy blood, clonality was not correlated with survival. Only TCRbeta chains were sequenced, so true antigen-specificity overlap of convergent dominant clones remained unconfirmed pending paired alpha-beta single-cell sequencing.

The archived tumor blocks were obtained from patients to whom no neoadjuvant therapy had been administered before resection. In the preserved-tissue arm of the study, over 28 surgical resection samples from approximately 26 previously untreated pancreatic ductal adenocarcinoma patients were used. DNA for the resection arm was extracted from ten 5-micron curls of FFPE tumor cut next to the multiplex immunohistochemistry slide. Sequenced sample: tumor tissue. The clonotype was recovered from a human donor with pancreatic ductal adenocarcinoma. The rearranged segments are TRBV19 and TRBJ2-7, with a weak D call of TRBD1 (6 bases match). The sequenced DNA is TGTGCCAGTAGTATGCAGGGGCGGCAGTACTTC. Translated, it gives CASSMQGRQYF.